These 18 T cell receptor beta chains were all obtained from the same sample, sequenced in a study of blood T cell repertoires in COVID-19. Using immunoSEQ multiplex PCR, the repertoire was profiled, and TCRdb retains in-frame clones only, with some absent. The sample lists around 240,000 clones, roughly 88% seen once, with approximately 1.5% in the top ten. Sequenced material: peripheral blood. These receptors were taken from a middle-aged woman who had recovered from COVID-19.

This chain connects TRBV11-3 to TRBJ1-3; possibly TRBD1 for D (6 bases). V was shortened by 5 bases and J by 0 bases, with 14 bases between the two germline ends. The CDR3 length is 16 residues. Germline V lookup: CDR1 SGHNT, CDR2 YENEEA. For the CDR3, the DNA is TGTGCCAGCAGCGGCGCAGGGGTTAGCTCTGGAAACACCATATATTTT. This sequence encodes CASSGAGVSSGNTIYF.

This chain uses TRBV10-3 with TRBJ1-1; 9 bases are shared with TRBD1. The CDR3 has 17 amino acids. CDR1 is ENHRY and CDR2 is SYGVKD in the germline V gene. Losses at the gene ends were 3 bases for V and 4 bases for J; bases not matched to a gene: 12. The CDR3 DNA reads TGTGCCATCAGTGACCCACCGATGGACAGGGGTTCCACTGAAGCTTTCTTT. This encodes CAISDPPMDRGSTEAFF.

Written as DNA, the CDR3 is TGTGCCAGTAGTACCAGGGAACAGGGCTACAATCAGCCCCAGCATTTT. The encoded protein is CASSTREQGYNQPQHF. This rearrangement joins TRBV19 to TRBJ1-5; tentative D call: TRBD1 (6 bases). The CDR3 length is 16 residues. Trimming shortened V by 4 bases and J by 3 bases, and 16 bases separated the two germline ends. CDR1 is LNHDA, CDR2 SQIVND, per germline (reference sequence).

The V and J genes are TRBV6-5 and TRBJ2-7; TRBD1 agrees at 7 bases. The trim removed 11 bases at V and 3 bases at J, leaving 13 bases unmatched. CDR1 is MNHEY and CDR2 is SVGAGI in the germline V gene. The CDR3 length is 14 residues. The CDR3 reads CAGRHDRDGYEQYF. The CDR3 bases are TGTGCCGGGCGACATGACAGGGACGGCTACGAGCAGTACTTC.

This chain connects TRBV6-2 or TRBV6-3 to TRBJ2-3; TRBD1 matches at 8 bases. This CDR3 is built from 16 residues. The trim removed 0 bases at V and 2 bases at J, leaving 4 bases unmatched. CDR1 MNHEY and CDR2 SVGEGT come from the germline V gene. CDR3 amino acids: CASSYSRDRHTDTQYF. DNA for the CDR3: TGTGCCAGCAGTTACTCTCGGGACAGGCACACAGATACGCAGTATTTT.

CDR3 DNA: TGTGCCATCAGGAGGGAGACAACTAACTATGGCTACACCTTC. Translating it yields CAIRRETTNYGYTF. J is TRBJ1-2 and V is TRBV10-3; D is ambiguous. This CDR3 has 14 amino acids. The germline V gene has CDR1 ENHRY and CDR2 SYGVKD. V was clipped by 6 bases and J by 0 bases, with 11 bases between them.

The gene calls are TRBV2 and TRBJ1-2; 7 nucleotides line up with TRBD1. The germline V gene encodes CDR1 SNHLY and CDR2 FYNNEI. This CDR3 has 13 amino acids. Trimming cost V 4 bases and J 5 bases; bases outside gene matches: 4. The chain's CDR3 is CASSAGTVYGYTF. CDR3 sequence (DNA): TGTGCCAGCAGTGCCGGGACAGTTTATGGCTACACCTTC.

This chain connects TRBV7-9 to TRBJ1-4, with 7 bases that match TRBD1. CDR3 length equals 14 residues. Germline CDR1 and CDR2: SEHNR and FQNEAQ (reference sequence). V lost 4 bases, J lost 6 bases, and 5 bases stayed unmatched. The CDR3 protein is CASSYRDRDEKLFF. In DNA, the CDR3 is TGTGCCAGCAGCTACCGGGACAGAGATGAAAAACTGTTTTTT. The full variable domain, completed using reference TRBV7-9 and TRBJ1-4, is DTGVSQNPRHKITKRGQNVTFRCDPISEHNRLYWYRQTLGQGPEFLTYFQNEAQLEKSRLLSDRFSAERPKGSFSTLEIQRTEQGDSAMYLCASSYRDRDEKLFFGSGTQLSVL.

In DNA, the CDR3 is TGTGCCAGCACGACAGAAGCGGGGACCGTCGGGAATACGCAGTATTTT. Protein product: CASTTEAGTVGNTQYF. The chain recombines TRBV28 with TRBJ2-3; 7 bases are shared with TRBD2. Germline V gene lookup returns CDR1 MDHEN and CDR2 SYDVKM. J was trimmed by 7 bases and V by 7 bases; bases with no gene match: 17. This CDR3 has 16 amino acids.

V usage is TRBV29-1 and J usage is TRBJ1-2, with a weak D call TRBD1 (6 bases). The V gene lost 3 bases and the J gene lost 7 bases, with 21 bases spanning the gap. CDR1 and CDR2 (germline): SQVTM, ANQGSEA. This CDR3 has 15 amino acids. CDR3 protein: CSVDPYGGVRGGYTF. The CDR3 DNA follows: TGCAGCGTTGATCCCTATGGGGGCGTTCGAGGTGGCTACACCTTC. The entire variable domain, with the rest obtained from reference TRBV29-1 and TRBJ1-2, is as follows: SAVISQKPSRDICQRGTSLTIQCQVDSQVTMMFWYRQQPGQSLTLIATANQGSEATYESGFVIDKFPISRPNLTFSTLTVSNMSPEDSSIYLCSVDPYGGVRGGYTFGSGTRLTVV.

This clone has more than one count but fewer than ten. The chain combines TRBV12-3 or TRBV12-4 with TRBJ2-5; D gene uncertain. With 6 bases removed from V and 2 bases from J, the gap between germline ends came to 10 bases. The CDR3 spans 13 residues. CDR3 sequence: CASRQNSQETQYF. The CDR3 DNA reads TGTGCCAGCAGGCAAAACTCACAAGAGACCCAGTACTTC.

This chain links TRBV19 with TRBJ2-3; D is unclear. Germline V gene lookup returns CDR1 LNHDA and CDR2 SQIVND (reference sequence). V gave up 4 bases and J gave up 13 bases, with 18 bases separating them. The CDR3 length is 13 residues. DNA for the CDR3: TGTGCCAGTAGTACCCAGACCCGGGTCAGAGAGTATTTT. This encodes CASSTQTRVREYF.

In its sample, this clone was seen once. The chain recombines TRBV5-5 with TRBJ2-1; D call uncertain. Germline assignment: CDR1 SGHKS and CDR2 YYEKEE (reference sequence). The length of the CDR3 is 13 residues. Trimming cost V 1 base and J 5 bases, with 7 bases left between them. The CDR3 DNA reads TGTGCCAGCAGCTTGTCCCCCGACAATGAGCAGTTCTTC. The encoded protein is CASSLSPDNEQFF.

The chain joins TRBV30 to TRBJ2-7, with TRBD2 identical over 11 bases. Looked up from germline, CDR1 is GTSNPN and CDR2 is SVGIG (reference sequence). J was trimmed by 7 bases and V by 0 bases; bases with no gene match: 8. The CDR3 runs to 15 residues. CDR3 sequence: CAWSVSLAGVREQYF. As DNA, the CDR3 is TGTGCCTGGAGTGTATCACTAGCGGGGGTAAGGGAGCAGTACTTC.

This chain links TRBV6-6 with TRBJ2-3, with 7 positions matching TRBD1. Trimming at V came to 7 bases and at J to 4 bases, leaving 8 bases not matched to a gene. Germline CDR1 is MNHNY and CDR2 is SVGAGI (reference sequence). This CDR3 spans 14 amino acids. This CDR3 reads CASIRQQGADTQYF. The CDR3 DNA is TGTGCCAGCATTCGTCAGCAGGGGGCAGATACGCAGTATTTT.

This clone appeared once. The chain has TRBV7-9 and TRBJ2-1, with 14 bases aligning to TRBD2. This CDR3 contains 15 residues. Germline CDR1 is SEHNR and CDR2 is FQNEAQ (reference sequence). The V segment lost 4 bases and the J segment 9 bases; nucleotides outside the gene matches: 5. The CDR3 bases are TGTGCCAGCAGCTCGACTAGCGGGGGGGCCGTTGAGCAGTTCTTC. Protein: CASSSTSGGAVEQFF.

The J gene is TRBJ1-3, the V gene TRBV4-1, with a tentative D call TRBD1 (5 bases). The V and J ends lost 4 bases and 0 bases respectively, with 16 bases between them. The germline CDR1 and CDR2 sequences are MGHRA and YSYEKL. This CDR3 contains 17 residues. CDR3 protein: CASSRDPGGSSGNTIYF. CDR3 DNA: TGCGCCAGCAGCCGTGATCCCGGGGGGTCCTCTGGAAACACCATATATTTT.

The chain employs TRBV11-2 and TRBJ1-2; a weak D match, TRBD1 (5 bases). Trimming took 0 bases from V and 8 from J, leaving 19 bases between them. Germline loops: CDR1 SGHAT, CDR2 FQNNGV. CDR3 length equals 16 residues. The CDR3 loop is CASSLEAPRTFSGYTF. CDR3 bases: TGTGCCAGCAGCTTAGAGGCCCCCCGGACATTTTCGGGCTACACCTTC.